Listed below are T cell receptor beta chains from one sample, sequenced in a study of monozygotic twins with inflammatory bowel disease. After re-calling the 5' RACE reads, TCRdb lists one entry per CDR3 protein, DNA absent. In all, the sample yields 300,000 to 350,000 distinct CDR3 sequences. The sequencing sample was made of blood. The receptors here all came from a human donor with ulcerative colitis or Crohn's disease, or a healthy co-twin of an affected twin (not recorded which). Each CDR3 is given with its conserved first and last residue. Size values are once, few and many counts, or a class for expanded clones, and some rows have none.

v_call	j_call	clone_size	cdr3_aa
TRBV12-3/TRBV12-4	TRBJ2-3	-	CATSGDTDTQYF
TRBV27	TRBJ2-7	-	CASSLSGLTSGRGEQYF
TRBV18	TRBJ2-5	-	CASSPKGQDQETQYF
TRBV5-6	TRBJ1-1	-	CASSQSDGGAGTEAFF
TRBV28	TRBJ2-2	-	CASLTRSTGELFF
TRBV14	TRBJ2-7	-	CASSQWNGSPGF
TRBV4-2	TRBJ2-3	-	CASSPSGFSTDTQYF
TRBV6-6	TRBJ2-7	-	CASGPSGLGYEQYF
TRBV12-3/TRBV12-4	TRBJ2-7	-	CASSLTAAGSYEQYF
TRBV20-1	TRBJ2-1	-	CSARDPNRGAGYNEQFF
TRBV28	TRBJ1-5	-	CASSLPGGAGGNQPQHF
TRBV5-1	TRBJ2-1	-	CASSLEGLTSGFYNEQFF
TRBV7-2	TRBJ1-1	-	CASSYRVDTEAFF
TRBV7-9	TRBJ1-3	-	CATNRGAVSGNTIYF
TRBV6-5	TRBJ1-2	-	CASSYPQATDFRYTF
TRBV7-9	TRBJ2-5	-	CASSLAGTRLQETQYF
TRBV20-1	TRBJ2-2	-	CSASTSGSGGELFF
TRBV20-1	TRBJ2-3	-	CSATSSDRTDTQYF
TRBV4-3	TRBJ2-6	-	CASSQEEGLGANVLTF
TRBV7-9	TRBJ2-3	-	CASATDRGFADTQYF
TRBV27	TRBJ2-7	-	CASTPLRGVTYEQYF
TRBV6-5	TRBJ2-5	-	CASSYSTSLGGGLETQYF
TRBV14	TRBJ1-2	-	CASSQDQQGPYGYTF
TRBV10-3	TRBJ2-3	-	CAISEFRGASTDTQYF
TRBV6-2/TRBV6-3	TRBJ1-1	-	CASSYSSVGTEAFF
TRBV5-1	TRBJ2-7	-	CASSASDRAYEQYF
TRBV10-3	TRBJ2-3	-	CAISEGERGTDTQYF
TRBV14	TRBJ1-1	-	CASSPWTGNMGTEAFF
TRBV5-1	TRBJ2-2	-	CASQEGARTGELFF
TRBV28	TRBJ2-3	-	CASSLEDQTNTQYF
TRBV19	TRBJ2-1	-	CASSIDFGLPFDNEQFF
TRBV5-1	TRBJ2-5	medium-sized	CASSWTGPQETQYF
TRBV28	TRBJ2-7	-	CASSLLTGEEGYEQYF
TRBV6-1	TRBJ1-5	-	CASRSGERGIFGNQPQHF
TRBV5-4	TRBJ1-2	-	CASSLGTGSSSYGYTF
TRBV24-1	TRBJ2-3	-	CATSDQSTDTQYF
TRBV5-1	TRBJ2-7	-	CASSSGQGNEQYF
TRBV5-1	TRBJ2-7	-	CASSLVGPGSYEQYF
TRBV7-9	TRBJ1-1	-	CASSPRQGYTEAFF
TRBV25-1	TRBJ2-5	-	CASSEYGSRRGGTQYF
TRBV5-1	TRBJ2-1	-	CASRPTGTPYNEQFF
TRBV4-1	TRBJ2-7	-	CASSQDMAPYEQYF
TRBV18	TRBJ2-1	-	CASSPPSGPKNEQFF
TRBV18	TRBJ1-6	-	CASSPMDRGGSPLHF
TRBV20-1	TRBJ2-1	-	CSATPFGRAQTDEQFF
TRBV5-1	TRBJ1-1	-	CASSSQDRGNTEAFF
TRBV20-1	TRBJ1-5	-	CSARWGVGNQPQHF
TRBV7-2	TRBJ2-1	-	CASSSGLIAGLNEQFF
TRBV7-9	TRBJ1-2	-	CASSLYPGLEANYGYTF
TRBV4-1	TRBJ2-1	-	CASSLGETGHNEQFF
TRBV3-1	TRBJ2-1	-	CASSRGLAGQNEQFF
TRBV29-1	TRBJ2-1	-	CSVDRTSFSYNEQFF